The present entry profiles one T cell receptor (beta chain) with its context. This entry belongs to a study of somatic mutations in cytotoxic T cells in rheumatoid arthritis. Assay used: immunoSEQ multiplex PCR; TCRdb lists only in-frame clones, some missing. Among approximately 7,000 clones listed, about 75% were seen once. The sequence derives from a woman aged 55-75 years in good health. The sample consisted of CD8+ T cells sorted from blood.

The CDR3 protein is CARKEVWVGQETQYF. DNA for the CDR3: TGTGCCAGAAAAGAGGTGTGGGTGGGCCAAGAGACCCAGTACTTC. V usage is TRBV9 and J usage is TRBJ2-5; D gene ambiguous. The CDR3 has 15 amino acids. Germline values: CDR1 SGDLS, CDR2 YYNGEE. The germline V and J ends were trimmed by 8 bases and 1 base, with 18 bases remaining between them.